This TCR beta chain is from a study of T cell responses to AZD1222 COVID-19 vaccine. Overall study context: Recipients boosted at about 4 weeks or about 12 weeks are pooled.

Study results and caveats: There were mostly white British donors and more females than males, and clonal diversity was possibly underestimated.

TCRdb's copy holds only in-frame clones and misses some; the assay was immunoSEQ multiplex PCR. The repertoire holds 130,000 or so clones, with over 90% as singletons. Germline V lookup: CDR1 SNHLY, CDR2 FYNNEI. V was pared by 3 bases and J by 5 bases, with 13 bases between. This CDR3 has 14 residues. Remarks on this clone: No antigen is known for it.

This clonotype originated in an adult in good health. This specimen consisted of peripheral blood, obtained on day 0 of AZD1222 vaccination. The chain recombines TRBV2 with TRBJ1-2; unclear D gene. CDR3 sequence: CASSEARGPYGYTF. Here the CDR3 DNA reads TGTGCCAGCAGTGAGGCCCGAGGACCTTATGGCTACACCTTC.